This TCR beta chain was sequenced during a study of shared clonotypes between healthy human individuals. Ten immunoSEQ deep assay plates were used to sequence unsorted PBMC DNA. As originally analysed: Junction-only immunoSEQ sequences carried no quality scores, so filtering differed. Assay used: immunoSEQ multiplex PCR; TCRdb lists only in-frame clones, some missing. Clone size and the V and J calls come from that table; the DNA yielded D and trimming. The sample lists approximately 440,000 clones, approximately 71% occurring once. This CDR3 has 14 amino acids. Germline CDR1 reads LGHNA; CDR2 reads YSLEER. V was shortened by 0 bases and J by 4 bases, with 10 bases between the two germline ends. This clone has just one count.

This chain joins TRBV4-3 and TRBJ2-7; D not resolved. The material sequenced was PBMCs. The clonotype was recovered from a woman aged 40 to 55 in good health. Some clones in this sample may be carry-over from other donors' samples. CDR3 bases: TGCGCCAGCAGCCAAGATCGGGCATCATACGAGCAGTACTTC. Encoded protein: CASSQDRASYEQYF.